A selection of T cell receptor beta chains follows, all from one sample in a study of cytomegalovirus exposure and HLA in healthy donors. Method: immunoSEQ multiplex PCR; TCRdb's copy keeps in-frame clones and lacks some. The repertoire includes around 79,000 clones, 73% of them detected once, and 15% to 20% sits in the top ten. Sequenced sample: PBMCs. These receptors all stem from a woman aged 40 to 49 in good health and CMV-seropositive. CDR3s include the opening cysteine and the closing phenylalanine or tryptophan. The D gene is left open where the match is weak. Size is stated for part of the rows, as once, few or many counts, or as a class when the clone is expanded.

TRBJ1-5 few 13 TRBV7-2 NA CASSYDSYQPQHF TGTGCCAGCAGTTACGACAGTTATCAGCCCCAGCATTTT
TRBJ1-2 NA 16 TRBV7-9 NA CASSLAGGLEGYGYTF TGTGCCAGCAGCCTAGCGGGAGGGCTAGAGGGCTATGGCTACACCTTC
TRBJ2-1 NA 14 TRBV29-1 NA CSVGAIGGSIGKFF TGCAGCGTTGGCGCCATAGGGGGTTCCATCGGGAAGTTCTTC
TRBJ2-1 NA 11 TRBV29-1 TRBD1 CSVETGLWQFF TGCAGCGTTGAGACAGGGCTATGGCAGTTCTTC
TRBJ1-1 NA 14 TRBV7-6 NA CASSPEQGRTEAFF TGTGCCAGCAGCCCCGAACAGGGACGTACTGAAGCTTTCTTT
TRBJ2-1 NA 18 TRBV28 TRBD2 CASSFKGIAGGNYNEQFF TGTGCCAGCAGTTTTAAGGGCATAGCGGGAGGAAACTACAATGAGCAGTTCTTC
TRBJ2-1 NA 16 TRBV27 TRBD2 CASSRTSGGSYNEQFF TGTGCCAGCAGCAGGACTAGCGGGGGCTCCTACAATGAGCAGTTCTTC
TRBJ1-4 NA 14 TRBV27 NA CASSLLGEVEKLFF TGTGCCAGCAGTTTATTGGGTGAGGTAGAAAAACTGTTTTTT
TRBJ1-6 NA 12 TRBV6-5 TRBD1 CASGTGTSPLHF TGTGCCAGCGGGACAGGGACTTCACCCCTCCACTTT
TRBJ2-7 NA 14 TRBV2 TRBD2 CASSVERGFYEQYF TGTGCCAGCAGTGTCGAGCGGGGCTTCTACGAGCAGTACTTC
TRBJ1-2 NA 14 TRBV28 NA CASSPGGENYGYTF TGTGCCAGCAGCCCGGGGGGCGAGAACTATGGCTACACCTTC
TRBJ1-3 NA 13 TRBV15 NA CATSRVSRNTIYF TGTGCCACCAGCAGAGTTAGTAGAAACACCATATATTTT
TRBJ1-2 NA 14 TRBV5-1 NA CASSRGTVQLGYTF TGCGCCAGCAGCCGGGGGACGGTCCAATTGGGCTACACCTTC
TRBJ1-1 few 14 TRBV7-2 NA CASSPQGQSTEAFF TGTGCCAGCAGCCCCCAGGGGCAGTCCACTGAAGCTTTCTTT
TRBJ2-3 NA 16 TRBV7-9 NA CASSFSLGGGTDTQYF TGTGCCAGCAGCTTTTCCTTGGGAGGTGGCACAGATACGCAGTATTTT
TRBJ1-1 once 12 TRBV4-1 NA CASSQGVTEAFF TGCGCCAGCAGCCAAGGCGTCACTGAAGCTTTCTTT
TRBJ2-1 NA 16 TRBV6-5 NA CASSFSDRSSYNEQFF TGTGCCAGCAGTTTTTCGGACAGAAGCTCCTACAATGAGCAGTTCTTC
TRBJ2-7 few 17 TRBV4-1 NA CASSQDILSGRAYEQYF TGCGCCAGCAGCCAAGATATCCTCTCGGGTCGTGCCTACGAGCAGTACTTC
TRBJ2-1 NA 14 TRBV27 TRBD2 CASSFRGGYNEQFF TGTGCCAGCAGTTTCCGGGGGGGCTACAATGAGCAGTTCTTC
TRBJ2-7 NA 15 TRBV7-9 TRBD1 CASSIPGQASYEQYF TGTGCCAGCAGCATTCCGGGACAGGCCTCCTACGAGCAGTACTTC
TRBJ1-1 NA 16 TRBV5-1 TRBD1 CASSLVVTGQGTEAFF TGCGCCAGCAGCTTGGTCGTTACGGGACAGGGGACTGAAGCTTTCTTT
TRBJ1-2 NA 13 TRBV5-4 TRBD1 CASSRDSNYGYTF TGTGCCAGCAGCCGGGACAGCAACTATGGCTACACCTTC